The next 23 T cell receptor beta chains were all read from a single sample in a study of cytomegalovirus exposure and HLA in healthy donors (dated by TCRdb to about 2017). The library came from the immunoSEQ multiplex PCR assay. The multiplex PCR relied on a mix of 60 forward primers for TCR Vbeta segments and 13 reverse primers for TCR Jbeta segments. What TCRdb holds here is the immuneACCESS table cut down to in-frame rearrangements. Part of the clones is not present; checked against another copy, under half of the missing clones reflect an unresolved V gene, and the others are unexplained. Here the sample has about 96,000 clones; around 74% occur a single time. The top ten clonotypes cover around 14% of the sample. The sequenced sample consisted of PBMCs. Receptor source: a woman in her 70s in good health and CMV-seropositive.

The sample holds a few counts of this clone. The rearrangement links TRBV5-6 to TRBJ2-6, with D tentatively TRBD1 (6 bases). This CDR3 contains 18 residues. V lost 3 bases to trimming and J lost 0 bases, with 16 bases between them. From germline, CDR1 is SGHDT and CDR2 YYEEEE. CDR3 in amino acids: CASSSPGAWSSGANVLTF. In DNA, the CDR3 is TGTGCCAGCAGCTCTCCAGGGGCTTGGTCCTCTGGGGCCAACGTCCTGACTTTC.

The V and J genes are TRBV6-6 and TRBJ1-1; TRBD1 is a possible D gene (6 bases). The CDR3 is 12 residues long. V was clipped by 5 bases and J by 9 bases, with 13 bases between them. Germline V gene sequence: CDR1 MNHNY, CDR2 SVGAGI (reference sequence). The CDR3 DNA is TGTGCCAGCAGTCTTCCAACAGGGAAAGCTTTCTTT. Its translation is CASSLPTGKAFF.

The chain joins TRBV19 to TRBJ2-2; a possible D gene is TRBD2 (6 bases). Germline lookup yields CDR1 LNHDA and CDR2 SQIVND (reference sequence). This CDR3 has 14 amino acids. With 9 bases removed from V and 3 bases from J, the gap between germline ends came to 14 bases. The CDR3 reads CASEGSGYTGELFF. CDR3 DNA sequence: TGTGCCAGCGAAGGAAGCGGGTACACCGGGGAGCTGTTTTTT.

This rearrangement joins TRBV30 to TRBJ1-5; possibly TRBD1 for D (5 bases). The V gene lost 4 bases and the J gene lost 11 bases, with 18 bases spanning the gap. CDR1 GTSNPN and CDR2 SVGIG come from the germline V gene (reference sequence). This CDR3 region has 13 residues. The CDR3 DNA sequence: TGTGCCTGGAACAGGACGCCCGGCGAGACCCAGCATTTT. This sequence encodes CAWNRTPGETQHF.

The chain recombines TRBV7-2 with TRBJ2-3; a weak D match, TRBD2 (6 bases). The CDR3 consists of 14 residues. Trimming took off 2 bases at V and 4 bases at J, with 10 bases between the two ends. CDR1 SGHTA and CDR2 FQGNSA come from the germline V gene. In DNA form, the CDR3 reads TGTGCCAGCAGCTTACGCTCGGGGGCAGATACGCAGTATTTT. This encodes CASSLRSGADTQYF.

In this sample, this clone turned up a few times. The CDR3 sequence is CASRGPGSTDTQYF. The CDR3 DNA reads TGCGCCAGCAGGGGGCCAGGATCCACAGATACGCAGTATTTT. The chain combines TRBV5-1 with TRBJ2-3; D might be TRBD1 (5 bases). Trimming shortened V by 5 bases and J by 2 bases, and 12 bases separated the two germline ends. The CDR3 is made up of 14 amino acids. The germline CDR1 and CDR2 sequences are SGHRS and YFSETQ. The variable domain in full, with the rest retrieved from reference TRBV5-1 and TRBJ2-3, is KAGVTQTPRYLIKTRGQQVTLSCSPISGHRSVSWYQQTPGQGLQFLFEYFSETQRNKGNFPGRFSGRQFSNSRSEMNVSTLELGDSALYLCASRGPGSTDTQYFGPGTRLTVL.

The chain is built from TRBV7-8 and TRBJ2-7, with 7 bases identical to TRBD1. With 5 bases clipped from V and 2 bases from J, the junction kept 6 bases outside the gene matches. In germline, CDR1 is SGHVS, CDR2 FQNEAQ. The CDR3 is 14 residues long. CDR3 DNA sequence: TGTGCCAGCAGCCTAACGGACAGGACCTACGAGCAGTACTTC. Its protein product is CASSLTDRTYEQYF.

This clone appeared a single time. This sequence joins TRBV19 and TRBJ1-4, with 10 bases identical to TRBD1. This CDR3 region has 15 residues. The J segment lost 7 bases and the V segment lost 5 bases, leaving 7 bases of the junction unmatched. Germline loops: CDR1 LNHDA, CDR2 SQIVND (reference sequence). As DNA, the CDR3 is TGTGCCAGTAGTTCTACTGACAGGGGGCCTGAAAAACTGTTTTTT. Its protein product is CASSSTDRGPEKLFF.

Of note for this clone: One end of the junction is discordant with germline, which a read error may explain. The chain has TRBV25-1 and TRBJ2-4; D perhaps matches TRBD1 (6 bases). Germline CDR1 MGHDK, CDR2 SYGVNS. The CDR3 length is 15 residues. CDR3: CASSEVAGAKNIQCF. The CDR3, as DNA: TGTGCCAGCAGTGAAGTAGCAGGGGCCAAAAACATTCAGTGCTTC.

The chain carries TRBV11-2 and TRBJ2-1; 11 bases are a match to TRBD2. Germline V gene sequence: CDR1 SGHAT, CDR2 FQNNGV. V trimming: 2 bases; J trimming: 2 bases; junction bases outside the gene matches: 2. This CDR3 comprises 16 residues. CDR3 residues: CASSLLAGGTYNEQFF. CDR3 bases: TGTGCCAGCAGCTTACTAGCGGGAGGCACCTACAATGAGCAGTTCTTC.

The chain uses TRBV4-3 and TRBJ2-7, with 10 bases lining up with TRBD2. V was clipped by 5 bases and J by 7 bases; unmatched bases: 14. The CDR3 contains 16 residues. CDR1 and CDR2 from the germline V gene are LGHNA and YSLEER. CDR3 sequence (DNA): TGCGCCAGCAGCGATGGAGGGACTAGCGCGACCGGGGAGCAGTACTTC. It encodes CASSDGGTSATGEQYF.

The V gene is TRBV6-4, the J gene TRBJ1-1; D perhaps matches TRBD1 (6 bases). V gave up 4 bases and J gave up 3 bases, with 12 bases separating them. Germline-derived CDR1 and CDR2 are MRHNA and SNTAGT. The CDR3 totals 14 residues. As DNA, the CDR3 is TGTGCCAGCAGTGCCAGGGGAGTTCACACTGAAGCTTTCTTT. Translated: CASSARGVHTEAFF.

The chain links TRBV2 to TRBJ1-2; 7 bases fit TRBD1. The CDR3 covers 14 residues. The trim removed 4 bases at V and 5 bases at J, leaving 7 bases unmatched. The germline CDR1 and CDR2 sequences are SNHLY and FYNNEI. CDR3 loop: CASSARQGSYGYTF. In nucleotides, the CDR3 is TGTGCCAGCAGTGCCCGACAGGGTTCGTATGGCTACACCTTC.

This chain uses TRBV6-1 with TRBJ1-3; 7 bases map to TRBD1. This CDR3 region has 14 residues. Trimming took 4 bases from V and 4 from J; bases not matched to a gene: 4. Per germline, CDR1 MNHNS and CDR2 SASEGT. The CDR3 region is CASSGQGIGNTIYF. The CDR3 DNA reads as TGTGCCAGCAGTGGACAGGGAATAGGAAACACCATATATTTT.

The chain recombines TRBV7-2 with TRBJ2-1; tentatively, D is TRBD2 (5 bases). This CDR3 region has 14 residues. The V and J ends lost 5 bases and 5 bases respectively, with 13 bases between them. Per germline, CDR1 SGHTA and CDR2 FQGNSA. The CDR3 region has the DNA TGTGCCAGCAGCCAACGGAGGTTGAACAATGAGCAGTTCTTC. This translates into CASSQRRLNNEQFF. The complete variable domain, with remaining parts taken from reference TRBV7-2 and TRBJ2-1, reads GAGVSQSPSNKVTEKGKDVELRCDPISGHTALYWYRQSLGQGLEFLIYFQGNSAPDKSGLPSDRFSAERTGGSVSTLTIQRTQQEDSAVYLCASSQRRLNNEQFFGPGTRLTVL.

This clone was counted between two and nine times. This sequence joins TRBV4-1 and TRBJ2-1; 7 nucleotides agree with TRBD2. This CDR3 comprises 17 residues. The ends lost 0 bases at V and 6 bases at J; junction bases unmatched: 11. Germline loops: CDR1 MGHRA, CDR2 YSYEKL. CDR3 coding DNA: TGCGCCAGCAGCCAAGAGTTGGGGGGGGGTATGCTCAATGAGCAGTTCTTC. Protein sequence: CASSQELGGGMLNEQFF.

V and J are TRBV6-4 and TRBJ1-6; 7 nucleotides match TRBD1. The CDR3 contains 14 residues. The trim removed 5 bases at V and 10 bases at J, leaving 8 bases unmatched. Germline assignment: CDR1 MRHNA and CDR2 SNTAGT. The CDR3 loop reads CASSPDRVGSPLHF. The CDR3 nucleotides read TGTGCCAGCAGTCCAGACAGGGTAGGGTCACCCCTCCACTTT.

This clone is labeled as medium-sized (0.01 to 0.1%). This sequence joins TRBV7-6 and TRBJ2-7; TRBD2 aligns across 10 bases. CDR3 size: 15 residues. Unmatched junction bases numbered 4, after V lost 1 base and J lost 4 bases. CDR1 is SGHVS, CDR2 FNYEAQ, per germline. CDR3 sequence: CASSLGVSGGYEQYF. The CDR3, as DNA: TGTGCCAGCAGCTTAGGGGTTAGCGGGGGGTACGAGCAGTACTTC. Supplemented by reference TRBV7-6 and TRBJ2-7, the full variable domain reads GAGVSQSPRYKVTKRGQDVALRCDPISGHVSLYWYRQALGQGPEFLTYFNYEAQQDKSGLPNDRFSAERPEGSISTLTIQRTEQRDSAMYRCASSLGVSGGYEQYFGPGTRLTVT.

The chain couples TRBV7-8 to TRBJ1-4; D possibly corresponds to TRBD1 (6 bases). Between the trimmed V and J ends, which lost 5 bases and 0 bases, there was a span of 10 bases. The CDR3 length is 15 residues. Germline CDR1 SGHVS, CDR2 FQNEAQ. The CDR3 loop is CASSLNRATNEKLFF. The CDR3 coding sequence is TGTGCCAGCAGCCTAAACAGGGCAACTAATGAAAAACTGTTTTTT.

The chain joins TRBV18 to TRBJ1-2, with 10 bases that match TRBD1. This CDR3 is built from 14 residues. The V and J ends lost 3 bases and 6 bases, in that order; junction bases with no gene match: 4. Germline CDR1 reads KGHSH; CDR2 reads LQKENI. Written as DNA, the CDR3 is TGTGCCAGCTCACCTCGACAGGGGGCGGATGGCTACACCTTC. It translates to CASSPRQGADGYTF.

The chain recombines TRBV27 with TRBJ1-5, with D possibly matching TRBD1 (6 bases). Germline V gene data show CDR1 as MNHEY and CDR2 as SMNVEV (reference sequence). With 6 bases removed from V and 3 bases from J, the gap between germline ends came to 15 bases. The CDR3 covers 15 residues. The CDR3 here is CASSPADRPNQPQHF. The CDR3 nucleotides are TGTGCCAGCAGCCCTGCGGACAGACCCAATCAGCCCCAGCATTTT.

J is TRBJ2-5 and V is TRBV2; TRBD2 might be the D (7 bases). Germline V gene data show CDR1 as SNHLY and CDR2 as FYNNEI. The germline V and J ends were trimmed by 8 bases and 5 bases, with 24 bases remaining between them. The CDR3 sequence is 16 residues long. CDR3 residues: CASLRGEGGPEETQYF. The CDR3 region has the DNA TGTGCCAGCCTCCGGGGGGAGGGGGGTCCGGAGGAGACCCAGTACTTC. The full variable domain, rest sourced from reference TRBV2 and TRBJ2-5, is EPEVTQTPSHQVTQMGQEVILRCVPISNHLYFYWYRQILGQKVEFLVSFYNNEISEKSEIFDDQFSVERPDGSNFTLKIRSTKLEDSAMYFCASLRGEGGPEETQYFGPGTRLLVL.

The CDR3 loop is CASSRLGQGRTGELFF. The CDR3 nucleotides are TGTGCCAGCAGCCGCTTGGGACAGGGTAGGACCGGGGAGCTGTTTTTT. The chain is built from TRBV5-4 and TRBJ2-2; TRBD1 aligns across 9 bases. The V segment lost 4 bases and the J segment 5 bases; nucleotides outside the gene matches: 9. Germline loops: CDR1 SGHNT, CDR2 YYREEE (reference sequence). This CDR3 has 16 residues.